The text below deals with one T cell receptor (beta chain). Its matching antigen is unknown. Time point here: newly diagnosed GD, antithyroid drugs for less than 3 months. PBMCs were the source of the RNA used for TCR sequencing. In building TCR beta libraries, iRepertoire HTBI primers were used together with Arm-PCR of CDR3 regions. TCRdb ran MiXCR on the multiplex PCR reads and lists one entry per CDR3 protein. In the table there are around 500,000 distinct CDR3 sequences, about 14% of which are singletons. The data are from a study of regulatory T cells in long-lasting Graves disease. Study-wide results and limits: With a small sample size, accuracy may have been reduced.

This sample was also put to use in a study of T cells in Graves' hyperthyroidism and ophthalmopathy. That paper states: The authors deemed Graves' hyperthyroidism stable absent ophthalmopathy progression within 18 months. Among the patients, aged 18 to 65, hyperthyroidism was newly diagnosed and had lasted under 2 months. Stable hyperthyroidism was told apart from ophthalmopathy by a model built on 13 V-J features.

The source is a man aged 30 to 45 with Graves disease. The specimen was peripheral blood mononuclear cells (PBMCs), collected at new diagnosis, from a patient treated with antithyroid drugs.

CDR3 protein: CASSYEGAGTDTQYF. The CDR3 DNA reads TGTGCCAGCAGTTACGAAGGGGCTGGCACAGATACGCAGTATTTT. The chain uses TRBV6-5 and TRBJ2-3, with D maybe TRBD1 (5 bases). CDR1 is MNHEY, CDR2 SVGAGI, per germline. This CDR3 has 15 residues. Trimming pared 2 bases from V and 1 base from J, leaving 10 bases between.